This TCR beta chain was identified in a study of OX40 agonist ivuxolimab in advanced cancers. At the level of the study: At 75% to 90% male, the cohort had a mean age of 60 years, ranging from about 23 to 79.

Only in-frame clones appear in the TCRdb table, and some are missing; sequencing was by immunoSEQ multiplex PCR. The data hold approximately 15,000 clones, with approximately 92% observed a single time. This clone was observed a handful of times. The material was CD4+ or CD8+ T cells sorted from blood, obtained in a trial of the OX40 agonist ivuxolimab. The TCR comes from an adult with an advanced solid tumor such as melanoma, head and neck, liver or kidney cancer.

CDR3 in amino acids: CASSQGADNQPQHF. Written as DNA, the CDR3 is TGCGCCAGCAGCCAAGGGGCAGACAATCAGCCCCAGCATTTT. The chain combines TRBV4-1 with TRBJ1-5, with D uncertain. Germline V gives CDR1 MGHRA, CDR2 YSYEKL. The CDR3 consists of 14 residues. Trimming cost V 1 base and J 3 bases, with 7 bases left between them.